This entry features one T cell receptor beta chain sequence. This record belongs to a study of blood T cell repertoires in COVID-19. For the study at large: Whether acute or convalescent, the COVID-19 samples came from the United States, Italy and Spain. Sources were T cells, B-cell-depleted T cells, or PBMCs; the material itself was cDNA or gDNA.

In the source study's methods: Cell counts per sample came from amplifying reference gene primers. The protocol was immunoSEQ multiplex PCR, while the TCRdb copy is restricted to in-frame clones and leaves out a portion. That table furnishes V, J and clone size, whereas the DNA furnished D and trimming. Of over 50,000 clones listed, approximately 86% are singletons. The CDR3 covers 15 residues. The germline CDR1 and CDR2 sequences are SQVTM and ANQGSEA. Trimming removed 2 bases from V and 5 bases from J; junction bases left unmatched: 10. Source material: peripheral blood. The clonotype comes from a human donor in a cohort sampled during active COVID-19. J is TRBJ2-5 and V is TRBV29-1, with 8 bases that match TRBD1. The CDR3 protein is CSVELPTGDRETQYF. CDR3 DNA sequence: TGCAGCGTTGAACTCCCGACAGGGGATAGGGAGACCCAGTACTTC.